The clone carrying this T cell receptor (beta chain) was counted ten times or more. What it binds is unknown. Via MiXCR, TCRdb re-called the 5' RACE reads, giving one row per CDR3 protein. The table lists some 140,000 distinct CDR3 sequences, roughly 7.7% of them singletons, with 7.3% in the top ten. The sample originates from a study of CD8 T cells in ankylosing spondylitis. General study results and limits: A TCR beta motif of under 10 highly homologous variants appeared characteristic of ankylosing spondylitis blood.

Trimming at V came to 1 base and at J to 3 bases, leaving 5 bases not matched to a gene. Germline V CDR1 and CDR2: SGHRS, YFSETQ. This CDR3 spans 15 amino acids. The V call is TRBV5-1, the J call TRBJ2-3, with TRBD2 matching 7 bases. The sequence was obtained from a male donor with ankylosing spondylitis. Sample: synovial fluid, either unsorted or a sorted T cell fraction (not recorded which). DNA for the CDR3: TGCGCCAGCAGCTTGACGTGGGGGGGGACAGATACGCAGTATTTT. It is translated as CASSLTWGGTDTQYF.